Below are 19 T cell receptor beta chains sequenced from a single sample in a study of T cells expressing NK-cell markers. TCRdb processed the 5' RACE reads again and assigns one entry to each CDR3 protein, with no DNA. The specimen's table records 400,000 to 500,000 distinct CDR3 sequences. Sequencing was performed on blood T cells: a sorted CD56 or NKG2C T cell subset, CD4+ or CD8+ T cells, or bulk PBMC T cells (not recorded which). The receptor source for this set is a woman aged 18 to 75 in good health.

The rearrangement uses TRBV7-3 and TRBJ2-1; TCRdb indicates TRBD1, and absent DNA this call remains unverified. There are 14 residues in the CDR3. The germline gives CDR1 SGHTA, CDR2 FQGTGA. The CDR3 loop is CASSPWERGNEQFF.

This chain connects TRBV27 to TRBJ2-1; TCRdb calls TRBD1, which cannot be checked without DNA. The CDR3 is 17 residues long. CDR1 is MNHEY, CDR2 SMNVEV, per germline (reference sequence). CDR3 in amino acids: CASRGGTGVKVYNEQFF.

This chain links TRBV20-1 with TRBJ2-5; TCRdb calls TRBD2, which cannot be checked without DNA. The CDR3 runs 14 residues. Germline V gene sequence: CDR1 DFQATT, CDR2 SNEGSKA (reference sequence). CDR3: CSARGGLRAETQYF.

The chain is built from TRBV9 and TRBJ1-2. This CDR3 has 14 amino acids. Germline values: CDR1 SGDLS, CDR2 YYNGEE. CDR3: CASSVAEGYYGYTF.

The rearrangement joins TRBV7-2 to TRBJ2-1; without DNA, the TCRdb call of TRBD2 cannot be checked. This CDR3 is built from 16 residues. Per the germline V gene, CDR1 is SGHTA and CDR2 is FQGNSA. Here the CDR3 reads CASSPPGLAAYNEQFF.

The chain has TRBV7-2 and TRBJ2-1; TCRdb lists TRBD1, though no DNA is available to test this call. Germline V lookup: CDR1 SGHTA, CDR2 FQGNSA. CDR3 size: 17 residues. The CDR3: CASSLSPSVLRYNEQFF.

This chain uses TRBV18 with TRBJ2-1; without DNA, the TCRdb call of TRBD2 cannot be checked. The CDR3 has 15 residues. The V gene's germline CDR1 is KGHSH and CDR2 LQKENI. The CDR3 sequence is CASIPLAESQEEQFF.

CDR3 sequence: CATSRDLSGVNTGELFF. The V and J genes are TRBV15 and TRBJ2-2; as DNA is missing, the TRBD2 call by TCRdb cannot be tested. CDR1 and CDR2 from the germline V gene are LNHNV and YYDKDF (reference sequence). This CDR3 is 17 amino acids long.

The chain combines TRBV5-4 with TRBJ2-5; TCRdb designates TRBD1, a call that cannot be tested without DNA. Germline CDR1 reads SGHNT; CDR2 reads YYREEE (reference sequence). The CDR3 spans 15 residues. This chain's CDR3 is CASSRMRTGEETQYF. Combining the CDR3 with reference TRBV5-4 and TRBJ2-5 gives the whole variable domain ETGVTQSPTHLIKTRGQQVTLRCSSQSGHNTVSWYQQALGQGPQFIFQYYREEENGRGNFPPRFSGLQFPNYSSELNVNALELDDSALYLCASSRMRTGEETQYFGPGTRLLVL.

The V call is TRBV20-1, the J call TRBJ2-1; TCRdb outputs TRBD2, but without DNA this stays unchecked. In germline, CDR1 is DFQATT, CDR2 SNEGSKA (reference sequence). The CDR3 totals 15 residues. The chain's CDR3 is CSASDAGLNYNEQFF.

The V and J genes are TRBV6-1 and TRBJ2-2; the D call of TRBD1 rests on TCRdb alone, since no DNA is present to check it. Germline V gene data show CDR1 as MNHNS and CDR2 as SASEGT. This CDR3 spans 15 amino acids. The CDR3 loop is CASSLQGLNTGELFF.

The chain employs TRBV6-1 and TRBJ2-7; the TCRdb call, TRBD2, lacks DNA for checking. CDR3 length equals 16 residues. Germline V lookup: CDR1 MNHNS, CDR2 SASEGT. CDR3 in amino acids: CASSEAVSSGAYEQYF.

The CDR3 reads CASHRGQGSNQPQHF. This sequence joins TRBV2 and TRBJ1-5; TCRdb proposes TRBD1, but this gene call is untestable without DNA. CDR3 length: 15 residues. Germline CDR1 and CDR2: SNHLY and FYNNEI.

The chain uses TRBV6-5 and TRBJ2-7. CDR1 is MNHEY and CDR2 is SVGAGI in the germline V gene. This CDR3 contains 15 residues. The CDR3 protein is CASSYGQASSYEQYF.

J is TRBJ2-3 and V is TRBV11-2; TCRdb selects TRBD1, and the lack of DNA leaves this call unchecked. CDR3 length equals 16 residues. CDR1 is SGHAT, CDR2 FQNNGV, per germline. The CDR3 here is CASSLAGRGEADTQYF.

CDR3 sequence: CASDGTGGRRVDYGYTF. This sequence joins TRBV12-3 or TRBV12-4 and TRBJ1-2; TCRdb gives TRBD1 as the D gene, but with no DNA this cannot be confirmed. The length of the CDR3 is 17 residues.

CDR3 residues: CASKQGSQETQYF. The chain links TRBV5-4 to TRBJ2-5; checking the TCRdb D call of TRBD1 is not possible without DNA. The germline gives CDR1 SGHNT, CDR2 YYREEE (reference sequence). The CDR3 consists of 13 residues.

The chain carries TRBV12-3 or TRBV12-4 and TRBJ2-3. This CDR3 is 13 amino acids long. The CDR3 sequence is CASSSLWTDTQYF.

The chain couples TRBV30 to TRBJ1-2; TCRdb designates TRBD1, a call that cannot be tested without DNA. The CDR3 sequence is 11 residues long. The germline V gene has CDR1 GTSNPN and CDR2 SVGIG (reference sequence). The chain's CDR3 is CACRGRKGYTF.